The following is a T cell receptor beta chain sequence with its context. This record belongs to a study of cytomegalovirus exposure and HLA in healthy donors. Trimming took off 5 bases at V and 1 base at J, with 15 bases between the two ends. The CDR3 runs 15 residues. Germline V gene sequence: CDR1 MNHNS, CDR2 SASEGT. With 60 Vbeta and 13 Jbeta primers, the PCR was carried out. Here immunoSEQ multiplex PCR was the method, and the copy in TCRdb shows in-frame clones only, minus some. Seen here are over 150,000 clones, roughly 84% observed once, and the top ten hold 0.35% to 0.4%. The TCR originated in a boy aged 2 to 10 in good health and CMV-seronegative. The J gene is TRBJ2-7, the V gene TRBV6-1, with TRBD1 as a possible D gene (6 bases). The sample was PBMCs. The CDR3 sequence: CASSPRGPFSYEQYF. The CDR3 DNA sequence: TGTGCCAGCAGTCCCAGGGGCCCCTTTTCCTACGAGCAGTACTTC.